Presented here are 10 T cell receptor beta chains from one specimen sequenced in a study of cytomegalovirus exposure and HLA in healthy donors. The PCR made use of 60 Vbeta and 13 Jbeta primers. Assay used: immunoSEQ multiplex PCR; TCRdb lists only in-frame clones, some missing. Its table lists roughly 34,000 clones. The sample consisted of PBMCs. These receptors all stem from a man in his forties or fifties in good health and CMV-seronegative.

The chain links TRBV7-9 to TRBJ1-4; D perhaps matches TRBD1 (6 bases). The CDR3 runs to 14 residues. Trimming cost V 4 bases and J 4 bases, with 10 bases left between them. In germline, CDR1 is SEHNR, CDR2 FQNEAQ (reference sequence). CDR3 amino acids: CASSSRQVNEKLFF. In DNA, the CDR3 is TGTGCCAGCAGCTCCAGACAGGTTAATGAAAAACTGTTTTTT. The entire variable domain, with the rest obtained from reference TRBV7-9 and TRBJ1-4, is as follows: DTGVSQNPRHKITKRGQNVTFRCDPISEHNRLYWYRQTLGQGPEFLTYFQNEAQLEKSRLLSDRFSAERPKGSFSTLEIQRTEQGDSAMYLCASSSRQVNEKLFFGSGTQLSVL.

The V call is TRBV19, the J call TRBJ1-1; TRBD1 might be the D (5 bases). CDR1 is LNHDA and CDR2 is SQIVND in the germline V gene (reference sequence). The CDR3 extends over 13 amino acids. V shed 9 bases and J shed 8 bases, with 19 bases lying between them. In DNA form, the CDR3 reads TGTGCCAGCACACCTGGGGCCCTGGGAGAAGCTTTCTTT. It translates to CASTPGALGEAFF.

This chain connects TRBV7-2 to TRBJ2-3; 11 positions match TRBD2. The V gene end was trimmed by 1 base and the J gene end by 3 bases; junction bases not matched to a gene: 3. The CDR3 extends over 16 amino acids. Germline loops: CDR1 SGHTA, CDR2 FQGNSA. CDR3 DNA: TGTGCCAGCAGCTTAGGGGCTAGCGGGAGGACAGATACGCAGTATTTT. Translation gives CASSLGASGRTDTQYF.

The CDR3 reads CASSYSGQGGTEAFF. The CDR3 nucleotides are TGTGCCAGCAGTTACTCGGGTCAGGGTGGGACTGAAGCTTTCTTT. This chain links TRBV6-5 with TRBJ1-1; perhaps TRBD1 as D (5 bases). Germline V gene lookup returns CDR1 MNHEY and CDR2 SVGAGI. The CDR3 sequence is 15 residues long. V lost 0 bases and J lost 5, with 13 bases in between.

The chain joins TRBV27 to TRBJ1-2, with a tentative D call TRBD1 (5 bases). The CDR3 runs 14 residues. V was shortened by 3 bases and J by 3 bases, with 11 bases between the two germline ends. Germline CDR1 is MNHEY and CDR2 is SMNVEV (reference sequence). Here the CDR3 DNA reads TGTGCCAGCAGTTTTTCAGGGTGGGACTATGGCTACACCTTC. It yields the protein CASSFSGWDYGYTF.

This chain uses TRBV18 with TRBJ2-1, with TRBD2 matching 11 bases. The CDR3 loop spans 14 amino acids. CDR1 is KGHSH and CDR2 is LQKENI in the germline V gene. J lost 12 bases, V lost 3 bases, and 7 bases had no gene match. CDR3 amino acids: CASSPLAGGSGQFF. CDR3 in DNA: TGTGCCAGCTCACCTCTAGCGGGAGGCAGTGGGCAGTTCTTC.

The V call is TRBV5-1, the J call TRBJ1-1, with TRBD1 matching over 8 bases. CDR1 SGHRS and CDR2 YFSETQ come from the germline V gene. This CDR3 is 14 amino acids long. Trimming cost V 3 bases and J 3 bases; bases outside gene matches: 4. This CDR3 is CASSSQQGDTEAFF. The CDR3 DNA reads as TGCGCCAGCAGCTCCCAACAGGGGGACACTGAAGCTTTCTTT. Combining the CDR3 with reference TRBV5-1 and TRBJ1-1 gives the whole variable domain KAGVTQTPRYLIKTRGQQVTLSCSPISGHRSVSWYQQTPGQGLQFLFEYFSETQRNKGNFPGRFSGRQFSNSRSEMNVSTLELGDSALYLCASSSQQGDTEAFFGQGTRLTVV.

This chain joins TRBV30 and TRBJ2-7; TRBD1 matches 9 bases. The V gene end was trimmed by 1 base and the J gene end by 5 bases; junction bases not matched to a gene: 12. The CDR3 totals 16 residues. In germline, CDR1 is GTSNPN, CDR2 SVGIG (reference sequence). The CDR3 here is CAWSAHRGRIENEQYF. The CDR3 DNA is TGTGCCTGGAGTGCTCACAGGGGGCGGATAGAGAACGAGCAGTACTTC.

The chain couples TRBV28 to TRBJ2-3; 10 positions agree with TRBD2. This CDR3 comprises 19 residues. V dropped 9 bases and J dropped 6; count of bases not matched to a gene: 24. Germline loops: CDR1 MDHEN, CDR2 SYDVKM. CDR3 in DNA: TGTGCCAGTCTCAAGCCGAGGACTAGCGGCCCATACGGTCCGGATACGCAGTATTTT. This codes for CASLKPRTSGPYGPDTQYF.

J is TRBJ2-7 and V is TRBV7-2; no reliable D call. The germline V gene encodes CDR1 SGHTA and CDR2 FQGNSA. The ends were cut back, 2 bases at V and 5 bases at J, with 10 bases in the middle. The CDR3 covers 13 residues. CDR3 sequence reads: CASSLRVGDEQYF. As DNA, the CDR3 is TGTGCCAGCAGCTTAAGAGTCGGAGACGAGCAGTACTTC.